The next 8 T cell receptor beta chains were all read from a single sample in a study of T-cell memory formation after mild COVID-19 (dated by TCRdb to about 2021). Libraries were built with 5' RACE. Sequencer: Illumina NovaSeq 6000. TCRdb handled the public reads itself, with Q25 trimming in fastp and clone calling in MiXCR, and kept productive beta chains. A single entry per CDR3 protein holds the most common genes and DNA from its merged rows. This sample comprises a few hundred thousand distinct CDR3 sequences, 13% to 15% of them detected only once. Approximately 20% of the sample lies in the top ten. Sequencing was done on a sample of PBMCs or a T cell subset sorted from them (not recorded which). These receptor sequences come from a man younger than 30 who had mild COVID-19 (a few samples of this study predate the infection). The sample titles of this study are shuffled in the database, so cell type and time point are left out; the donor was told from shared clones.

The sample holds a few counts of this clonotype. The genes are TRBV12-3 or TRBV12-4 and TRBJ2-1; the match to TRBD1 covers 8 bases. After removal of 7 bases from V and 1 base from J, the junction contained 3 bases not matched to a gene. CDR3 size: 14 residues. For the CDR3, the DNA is TGTGCCAGCAAAGGGACAGGTTCCTACAATGAGCAGTTCTTC. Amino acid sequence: CASKGTGSYNEQFF.

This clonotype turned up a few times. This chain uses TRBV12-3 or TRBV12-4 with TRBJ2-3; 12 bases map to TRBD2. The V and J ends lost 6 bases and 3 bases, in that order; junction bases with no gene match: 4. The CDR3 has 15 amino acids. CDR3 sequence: CASRLAGGRTDTQYF. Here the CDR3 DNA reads TGTGCCAGCAGACTAGCGGGGGGTAGGACAGATACGCAGTATTTT.

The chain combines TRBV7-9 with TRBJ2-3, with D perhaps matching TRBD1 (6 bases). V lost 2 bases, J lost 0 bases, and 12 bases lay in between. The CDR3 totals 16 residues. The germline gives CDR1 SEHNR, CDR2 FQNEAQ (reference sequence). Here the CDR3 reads CASSLNRASSTDTQYF. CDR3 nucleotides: TGTGCCAGCAGCTTAAACAGGGCCTCTAGCACAGATACGCAGTATTTT.

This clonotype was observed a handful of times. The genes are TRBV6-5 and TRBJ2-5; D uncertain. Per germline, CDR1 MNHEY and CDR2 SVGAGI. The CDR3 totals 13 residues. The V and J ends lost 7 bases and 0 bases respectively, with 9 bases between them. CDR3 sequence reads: CASTKEYQETQYF. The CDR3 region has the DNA TGTGCCAGCACAAAGGAGTACCAAGAGACCCAGTACTTC.

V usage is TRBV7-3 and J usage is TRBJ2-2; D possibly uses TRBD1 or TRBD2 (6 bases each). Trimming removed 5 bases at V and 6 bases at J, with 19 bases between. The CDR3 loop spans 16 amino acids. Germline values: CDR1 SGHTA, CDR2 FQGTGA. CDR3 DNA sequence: TGTGCCAGCAGCCCCACCCCCCGGGGGCCACCCGGGGAGCTGTTTTTT. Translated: CASSPTPRGPPGELFF.

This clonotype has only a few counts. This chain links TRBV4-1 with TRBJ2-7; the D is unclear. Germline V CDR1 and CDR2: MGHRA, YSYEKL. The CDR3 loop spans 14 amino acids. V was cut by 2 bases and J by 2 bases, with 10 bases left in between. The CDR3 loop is CASSQYPAAYEQYF. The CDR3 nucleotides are TGCGCCAGCAGCCAATACCCTGCCGCCTACGAGCAGTACTTC.

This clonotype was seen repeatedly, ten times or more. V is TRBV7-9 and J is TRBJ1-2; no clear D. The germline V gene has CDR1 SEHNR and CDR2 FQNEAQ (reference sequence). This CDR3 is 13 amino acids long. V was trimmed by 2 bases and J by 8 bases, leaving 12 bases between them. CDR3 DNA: TGTGCCAGCAGCTTACCCCGGGGAGACGGCTACACCTTC. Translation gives CASSLPRGDGYTF.

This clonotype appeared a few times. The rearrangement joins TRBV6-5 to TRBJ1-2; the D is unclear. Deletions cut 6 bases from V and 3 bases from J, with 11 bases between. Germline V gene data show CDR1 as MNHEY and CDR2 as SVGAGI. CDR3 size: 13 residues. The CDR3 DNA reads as TGTGCCAGCAGCAGACAAGTTTACTATGGCTACACCTTC. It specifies CASSRQVYYGYTF.